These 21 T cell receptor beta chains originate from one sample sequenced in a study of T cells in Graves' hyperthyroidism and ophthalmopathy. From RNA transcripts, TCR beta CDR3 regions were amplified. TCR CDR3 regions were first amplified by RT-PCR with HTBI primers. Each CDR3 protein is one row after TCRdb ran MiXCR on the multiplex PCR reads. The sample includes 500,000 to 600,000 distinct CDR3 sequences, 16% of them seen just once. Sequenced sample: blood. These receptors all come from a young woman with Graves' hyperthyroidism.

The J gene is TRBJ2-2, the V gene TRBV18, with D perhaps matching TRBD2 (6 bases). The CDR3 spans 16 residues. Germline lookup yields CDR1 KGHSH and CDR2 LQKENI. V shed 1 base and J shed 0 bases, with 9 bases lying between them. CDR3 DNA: TGTGCCAGCTCACCACTGGGGGGACCGAACACCGGGGAGCTGTTTTTT. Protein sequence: CASSPLGGPNTGELFF.

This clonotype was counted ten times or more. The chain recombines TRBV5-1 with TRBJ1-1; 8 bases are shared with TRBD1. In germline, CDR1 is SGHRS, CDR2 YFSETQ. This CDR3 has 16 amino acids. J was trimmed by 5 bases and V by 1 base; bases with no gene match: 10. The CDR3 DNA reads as TGCGCCAGCAGCTTGCAGCCTTCAGGGGGCATGACTGAAGCTTTCTTT. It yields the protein CASSLQPSGGMTEAFF.

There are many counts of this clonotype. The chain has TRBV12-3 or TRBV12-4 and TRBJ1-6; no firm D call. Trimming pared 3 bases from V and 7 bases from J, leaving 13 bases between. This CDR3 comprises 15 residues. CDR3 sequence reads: CASSLGITTNSPLHF. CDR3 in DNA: TGTGCCAGCAGTTTGGGGATTACAACAAATTCACCCCTCCACTTT.

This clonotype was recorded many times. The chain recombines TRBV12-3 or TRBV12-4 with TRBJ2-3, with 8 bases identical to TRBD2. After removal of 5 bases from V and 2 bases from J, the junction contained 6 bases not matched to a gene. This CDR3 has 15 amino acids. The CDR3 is CASSPPGLVTDTQYF. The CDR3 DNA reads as TGTGCCAGCAGTCCACCGGGACTAGTCACAGATACGCAGTATTTT.

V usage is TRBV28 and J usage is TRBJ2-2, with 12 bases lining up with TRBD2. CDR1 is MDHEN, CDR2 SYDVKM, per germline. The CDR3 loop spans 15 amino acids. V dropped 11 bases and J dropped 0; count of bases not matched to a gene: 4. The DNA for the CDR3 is TGTGCCCTAGGACTAGCGGGGTCGAACACCGGGGAGCTGTTTTTT. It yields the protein CALGLAGSNTGELFF.

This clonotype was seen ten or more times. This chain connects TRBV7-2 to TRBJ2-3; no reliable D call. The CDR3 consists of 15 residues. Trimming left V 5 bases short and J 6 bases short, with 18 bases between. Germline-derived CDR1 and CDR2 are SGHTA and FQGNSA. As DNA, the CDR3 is TGTGCCAGCAGCAAGACGCGAGAGCCTTTGGATACGCAGTATTTT. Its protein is CASSKTREPLDTQYF.

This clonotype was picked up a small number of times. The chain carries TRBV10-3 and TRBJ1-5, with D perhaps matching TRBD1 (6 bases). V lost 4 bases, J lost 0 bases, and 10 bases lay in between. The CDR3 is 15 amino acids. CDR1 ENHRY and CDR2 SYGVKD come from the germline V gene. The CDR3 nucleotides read TGTGCCATCAGTGGTCGACAGGATAGCAATCAGCCCCAGCATTTT. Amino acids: CAISGRQDSNQPQHF.

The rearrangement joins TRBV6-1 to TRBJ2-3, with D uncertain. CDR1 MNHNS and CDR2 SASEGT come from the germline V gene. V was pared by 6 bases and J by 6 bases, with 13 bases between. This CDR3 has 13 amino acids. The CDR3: CASSPPYGDTQYF. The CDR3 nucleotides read TGTGCCAGCAGCCCACCCTATGGTGATACGCAGTATTTT.

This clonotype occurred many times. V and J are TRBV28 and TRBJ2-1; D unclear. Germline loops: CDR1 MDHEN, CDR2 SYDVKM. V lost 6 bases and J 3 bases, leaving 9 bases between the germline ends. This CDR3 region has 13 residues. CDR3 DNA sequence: TGTGCCAGCAGGGGTTCAGGCTACAATGAGCAGTTCTTC. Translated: CASRGSGYNEQFF. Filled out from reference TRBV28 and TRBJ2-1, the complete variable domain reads DVKVTQSSRYLVKRTGEKVFLECVQDMDHENMFWYRQDPGLGLRLIYFSYDVKMKEKGDIPEGYSVSREKKERFSLILESASTNQTSMYLCASRGSGYNEQFFGPGTRLTVL.

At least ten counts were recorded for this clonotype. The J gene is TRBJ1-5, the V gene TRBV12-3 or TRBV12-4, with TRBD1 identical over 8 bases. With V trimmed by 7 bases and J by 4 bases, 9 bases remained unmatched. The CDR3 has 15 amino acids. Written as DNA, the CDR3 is TGTGCCAGCACCCGTGACAGGGGCCCAAATCAGCCCCAGCATTTT. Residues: CASTRDRGPNQPQHF.

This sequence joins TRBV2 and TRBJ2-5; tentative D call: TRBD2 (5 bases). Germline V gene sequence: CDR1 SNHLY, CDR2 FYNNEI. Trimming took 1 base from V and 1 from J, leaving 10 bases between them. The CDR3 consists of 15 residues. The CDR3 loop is CASSEERLAQETQYF. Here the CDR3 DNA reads TGTGCCAGCAGTGAAGAGCGGCTAGCCCAAGAGACCCAGTACTTC.

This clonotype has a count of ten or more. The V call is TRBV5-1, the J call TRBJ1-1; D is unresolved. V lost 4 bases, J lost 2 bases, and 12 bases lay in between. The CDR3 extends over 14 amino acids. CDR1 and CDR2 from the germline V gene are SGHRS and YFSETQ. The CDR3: CASSVEFRNTEAFF. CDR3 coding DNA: TGCGCCAGCAGCGTGGAGTTCCGAAACACTGAAGCTTTCTTT.

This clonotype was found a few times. CDR3 in DNA: TGTGCCAGCAGCTACGGGACAGGGGGCCGGGAGACCCAGTACTTC. It translates to CASSYGTGGRETQYF. The V and J genes are TRBV7-9 and TRBJ2-5, with 12 nucleotides matching TRBD1. Germline CDR1 reads SEHNR; CDR2 reads FQNEAQ (reference sequence). Trimming took 4 bases from V and 5 from J; bases not matched to a gene: 5. CDR3 length: 15 amino acids.

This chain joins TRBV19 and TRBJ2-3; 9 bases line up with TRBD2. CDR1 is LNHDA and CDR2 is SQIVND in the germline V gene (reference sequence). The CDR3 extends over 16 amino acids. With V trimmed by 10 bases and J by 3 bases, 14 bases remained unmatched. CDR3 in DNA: TGTGCCACCACACCCCGGGGTAGCGGGAGAACAGATACGCAGTATTTT. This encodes CATTPRGSGRTDTQYF.

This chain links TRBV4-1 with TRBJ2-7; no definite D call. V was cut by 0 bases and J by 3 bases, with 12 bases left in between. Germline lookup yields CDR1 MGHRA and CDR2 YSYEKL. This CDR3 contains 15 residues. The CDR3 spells CASSQDLQWGYEQYF. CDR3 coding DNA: TGCGCCAGCAGCCAAGATCTACAGTGGGGCTACGAGCAGTACTTC.

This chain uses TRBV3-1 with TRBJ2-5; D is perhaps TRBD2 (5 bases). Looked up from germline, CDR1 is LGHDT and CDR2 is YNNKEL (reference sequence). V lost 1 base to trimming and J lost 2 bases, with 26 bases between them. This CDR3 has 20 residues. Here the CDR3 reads CASSQALAGEVSVNQETQYF. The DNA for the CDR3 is TGTGCCAGCAGCCAAGCCCTTGCCGGGGAAGTATCGGTCAATCAAGAGACCCAGTACTTC.

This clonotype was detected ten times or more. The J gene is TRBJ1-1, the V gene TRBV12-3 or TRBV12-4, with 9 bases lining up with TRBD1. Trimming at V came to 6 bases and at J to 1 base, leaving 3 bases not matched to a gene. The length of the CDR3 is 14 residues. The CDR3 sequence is CASRLGQGNTEAFF. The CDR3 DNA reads TGTGCCAGCAGACTGGGACAGGGGAACACTGAAGCTTTCTTT.

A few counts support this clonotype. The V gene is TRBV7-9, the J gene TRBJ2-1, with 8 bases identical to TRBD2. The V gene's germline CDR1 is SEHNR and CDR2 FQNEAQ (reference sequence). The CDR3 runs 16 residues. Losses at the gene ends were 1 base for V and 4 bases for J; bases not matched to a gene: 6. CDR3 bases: TGTGCCAGCAGCTTAGTCGGTAGCGGGACATACAATGAGCAGTTCTTC. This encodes CASSLVGSGTYNEQFF.

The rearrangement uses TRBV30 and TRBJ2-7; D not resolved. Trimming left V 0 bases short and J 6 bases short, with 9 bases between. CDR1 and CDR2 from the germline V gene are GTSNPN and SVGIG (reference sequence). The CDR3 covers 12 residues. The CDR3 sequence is CAWSVRLSEQYF. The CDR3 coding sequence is TGTGCCTGGAGTGTACGGTTGAGCGAGCAGTACTTC. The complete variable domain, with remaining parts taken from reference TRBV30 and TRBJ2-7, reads SQTIHQWPATLVQPVGSPLSLECTVEGTSNPNLYWYRQAAGRGLQLLFYSVGIGQISSEVPQNLSASRPQDRQFILSSKKLLLSDSGFYLCAWSVRLSEQYFGPGTRLTVT.

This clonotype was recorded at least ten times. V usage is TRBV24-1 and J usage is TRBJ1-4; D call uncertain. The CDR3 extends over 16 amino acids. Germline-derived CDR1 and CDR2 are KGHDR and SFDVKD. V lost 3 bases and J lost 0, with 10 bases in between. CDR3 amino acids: CATSDSSTATNEKLFF. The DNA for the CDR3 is TGTGCCACCAGTGATAGCAGCACCGCAACTAATGAAAAACTGTTTTTT.

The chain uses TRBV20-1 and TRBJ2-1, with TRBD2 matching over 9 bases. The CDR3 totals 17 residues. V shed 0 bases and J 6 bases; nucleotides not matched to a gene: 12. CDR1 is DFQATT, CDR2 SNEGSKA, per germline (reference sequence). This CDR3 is CSARDIRGGVISNEQFF. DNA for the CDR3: TGCAGTGCTAGAGATATCCGCGGGGGGGTGATCAGCAATGAGCAGTTCTTC.